This TCR beta chain derives from a study of T cell clonotyping in hematopoietic cell transplantation. Overall study results and limits: Recipient TCR diversity dropped after transplant; expanded clonotypes rose from day 30 to 180. CD4 and CD8 repertoire contributions could not be separated without sorting. At the given depth, recipient repertoires were over 95% de novo clonotypes.

Germline lookup yields CDR1 LNHDA and CDR2 SQIVND (reference sequence). The length of the CDR3 is 14 residues. Trimming shortened V by 7 bases and J by 6 bases, and 18 bases separated the two germline ends. The assay was immunoSEQ multiplex PCR, and TCRdb's table has in-frame clones only and misses some. Among 13,000 or so clones listed, under 75% were seen once. About this clone itself: Its antigen is currently unknown.

The sequence was collected from a male patient between 60 and 69 years old who had an allogeneic stem cell transplant from an unrelated donor, so the T cells may come from the graft donor. Some clones in this sample may be carry-over from other donors' samples. The V gene is TRBV19, the J gene TRBJ1-1; perhaps TRBD1 as D (6 bases). This material consisted of peripheral blood mononuclear cells, taken 180 days after allogeneic stem cell transplant. The DNA of the CDR3 is TGTGCCAGTAAGGGGGACAATTACTATTCTGAAGCTTTCTTT. Its translation: CASKGDNYYSEAFF.